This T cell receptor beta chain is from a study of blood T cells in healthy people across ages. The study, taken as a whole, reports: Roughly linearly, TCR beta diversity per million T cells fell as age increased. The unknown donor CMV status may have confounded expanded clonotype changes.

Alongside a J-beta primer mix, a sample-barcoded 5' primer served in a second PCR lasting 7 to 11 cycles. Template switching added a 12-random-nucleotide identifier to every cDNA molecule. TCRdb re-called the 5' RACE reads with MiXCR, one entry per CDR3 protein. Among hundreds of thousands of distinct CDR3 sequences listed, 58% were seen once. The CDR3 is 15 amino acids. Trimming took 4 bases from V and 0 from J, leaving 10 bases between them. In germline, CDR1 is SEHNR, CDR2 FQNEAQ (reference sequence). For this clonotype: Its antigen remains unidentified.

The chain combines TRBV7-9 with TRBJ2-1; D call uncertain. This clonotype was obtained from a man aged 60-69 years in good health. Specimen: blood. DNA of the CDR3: TGTGCCAGCAGCTCAACAGCTCCCTCCTACAATGAGCAGTTCTTC. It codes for CASSSTAPSYNEQFF. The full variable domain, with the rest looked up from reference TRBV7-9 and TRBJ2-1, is DTGVSQNPRHKITKRGQNVTFRCDPISEHNRLYWYRQTLGQGPEFLTYFQNEAQLEKSRLLSDRFSAERPKGSFSTLEIQRTEQGDSAMYLCASSSTAPSYNEQFFGPGTRLTVL.